The next 8 T cell receptor beta chains were all read from a single sample in a study of cytomegalovirus exposure and HLA in healthy donors. Researchers ran the PCR with 60 Vbeta and 13 Jbeta primers. The assay was immunoSEQ multiplex PCR, and TCRdb's table has in-frame clones only and misses some. The sample comprises about 230,000 clones, around 89% of which are singletons, and roughly 0.99% rests with the top ten. Source material: PBMCs. These receptors all stem from a woman between 18 and 29 years old in good health and CMV-seronegative.

The chain employs TRBV18 and TRBJ2-4, with no clear D. Germline V gene sequence: CDR1 KGHSH, CDR2 LQKENI. The CDR3 loop spans 20 amino acids. V was cut by 2 bases and J by 4 bases, with 27 bases left in between. CDR3 residues: CASSPSPAYEVPTLKNIQYF. The CDR3, as DNA: TGTGCCAGCTCACCATCCCCGGCGTACGAGGTCCCTACGTTAAAAAACATTCAGTACTTC.

The genes are TRBV5-4 and TRBJ2-7; D is perhaps TRBD1 (6 bases). Trimming pared 4 bases from V and 0 bases from J, leaving 11 bases between. Germline V CDR1 and CDR2: SGHNT, YYREEE (reference sequence). This CDR3 has 14 amino acids. The CDR3 loop reads CASSQLDSSYEQYF. The CDR3 DNA follows: TGTGCCAGCAGCCAACTGGACAGCTCCTACGAGCAGTACTTC.

This clone has only one observation. CDR3 nucleotides: TGTGCCAGCAGCTTCTCAGCGGCTTCGAGGGTATTCGAAAAACTGTTTTTT. Protein: CASSFSAASRVFEKLFF. The genes are TRBV5-5 and TRBJ1-4, with unresolved D. V was cut by 2 bases and J by 8 bases, with 22 bases left in between. Germline CDR1 SGHKS, CDR2 YYEKEE (reference sequence). This CDR3 comprises 17 residues.

Of note for this clone: Other DNA sequences in the same sample also yield this CDR3. The chain joins TRBV4-3 to TRBJ1-2; a weak D match, TRBD1 (5 bases). Germline CDR1 reads LGHNA; CDR2 reads YSLEER. Trimming shortened V by 0 bases and J by 2 bases, and 7 bases separated the two germline ends. There are 14 residues in the CDR3. The CDR3 bases are TGCGCCAGCAGCCAAGATCGGGGGAACTATGGCTACACCTTC. Translating gives CASSQDRGNYGYTF.

V gene TRBV7-9 combines with J gene TRBJ2-1; TRBD1 matches 7 bases. With 6 bases clipped from V and 1 base from J, the junction kept 6 bases outside the gene matches. Germline assignment: CDR1 SEHNR and CDR2 FQNEAQ (reference sequence). There are 15 residues in the CDR3. CDR3 DNA sequence: TGTGCCAGCAGGACACAGGGGAGATCCTACAATGAGCAGTTCTTC. As protein: CASRTQGRSYNEQFF.

The CDR3 DNA sequence: TGTGCCAGCAGCTCGCCGGGACAGGGTACCTACGAGCAGTACTTC. Residues: CASSSPGQGTYEQYF. J is TRBJ2-7 and V is TRBV11-2; 9 positions match TRBD1. Germline-derived CDR1 and CDR2 are SGHAT and FQNNGV. V trimming: 4 bases; J trimming: 2 bases; junction bases outside the gene matches: 6. The CDR3 totals 15 residues. The full variable domain, with the rest looked up from reference TRBV11-2 and TRBJ2-7, is EAGVAQSPRYKIIEKRQSVAFWCNPISGHATLYWYQQILGQGPKLLIQFQNNGVVDDSQLPKDRFSAERLKGVDSTLKIQPAKLEDSAVYLCASSSPGQGTYEQYFGPGTRLTVT.

The V gene is TRBV2, the J gene TRBJ2-1; perhaps TRBD1 as D (6 bases). Trimming left V 6 bases short and J 15 bases short, with 18 bases between. This CDR3 has 12 residues. The V gene's germline CDR1 is SNHLY and CDR2 FYNNEI. The DNA of the CDR3 is TGTGCCAGCAGGGCCCTGGGGGCCTTTGTGTTCTTC. Protein sequence: CASRALGAFVFF.

The chain joins TRBV4-3 to TRBJ2-7; weak D call: TRBD1 (6 bases). Trimming took off 0 bases at V and 5 bases at J, with 11 bases between the two ends. Germline CDR1 and CDR2: LGHNA and YSLEER. CDR3 length: 14 amino acids. CDR3 DNA: TGCGCCAGCAGCCAAGAGAGCGGACAGCACGAGCAGTACTTC. Its protein is CASSQESGQHEQYF.